A selection of T cell receptor beta chains follows, all from one sample in a study of control samples from healthy donors and cancer patients. Using immunoSEQ multiplex PCR, the repertoire was profiled, and TCRdb retains in-frame clones only, with some absent. The sample holds 80,000 to 100,000 clones, roughly 89% seen once. Sequencing used blood. The source of these receptors is a human donor in good health. The donor label of this sample is uncertain. CDR3s include the opening cysteine and the closing phenylalanine or tryptophan. D genes are given only for firm matches. The size entry is marked missing in some rows and otherwise reads once, few, many or a size class.

>TRBV12-5|NA|TRBJ2-1|NA
TGTGCTAGTGGTTTGGTCCCCTTAAATATTGAGCAGTTCTTC
CASGLVPLNIEQFF
>TRBV19|NA|TRBJ1-5|NA
TGTGCCAGTGGTTATGGGGCAGGGTCCAATCAGCCCCAGCATTTT
CASGYGAGSNQPQHF
>TRBV5-1|NA|TRBJ2-3|once
TGCGCCAGCAGCTTGCAGGGACTTAGCACAGATACGCAGTATTTT
CASSLQGLSTDTQYF
>TRBV5-8|NA|TRBJ1-3|NA
TGTGCCAGCAGCTTTAGTATCACGGTCTCTGGAAACACCATATATTTT
CASSFSITVSGNTIYF
>TRBV21-1|NA|TRBJ1-4|NA
TGTGCCAGCAGCAGCAAGCTTTCTACAGGCGGAAAACTGTTTTTT
CASSSKLSTGGKLFF
>TRBV11-2|NA|TRBJ1-3|NA
TGTGCCAGCAGCCCCGAGGCTGGGTCTGGAAACACCATATATTTT
CASSPEAGSGNTIYF
>TRBV6-6|NA|TRBJ1-5|NA
TGTGCCAGCAGCAACAGGGCCGGCCAGCCCCAGCATTTT
CASSNRAGQPQHF
>TRBV28|NA|TRBJ2-2|NA
TGTGCCAGCACCCTATCAGGTCCCACCGGGGAGCTGTTTTTT
CASTLSGPTGELFF
>TRBV27|NA|TRBJ1-1|NA
TGTGCCAGCAGTTTCGGGGTCGGTGACACTGAAGCTTTCTTT
CASSFGVGDTEAFF
>TRBV27|NA|TRBJ1-1|NA
TGTGCCAGCAGTTTATTAGCGAACACTGAAGCTTTCTTT
CASSLLANTEAFF
>TRBV5-5|NA|TRBJ2-1|NA
TGTGCCAGCAGCTTAAGGGGGACTCTAAACAATGAGCAGTTCTTC
CASSLRGTLNNEQFF
>TRBV29-1|NA|TRBJ2-3|NA
TGCAGCGTTGAAGAGGCGACACCAGATACGCAGTATTTT
CSVEEATPDTQYF
>TRBV3-1/TRBV3-2|TRBD1|TRBJ1-1|NA
TGTGCCAGCAGCCAAAGAACACCACAGGGGGGGCCTGAAGCTTTCTTT
CASSQRTPQGGPEAFF
>TRBV10-3|TRBD1|TRBJ1-2|NA
TGTGCCATCAGTGATATGACAGGGGGCGTCGATGGCTACACCTTC
CAISDMTGGVDGYTF
>TRBV5-1|NA|TRBJ2-5|NA
TGCGCCAGCAGCGACGGGTTGACCCAGTACTTC
CASSDGLTQYF
>TRBV19|TRBD2|TRBJ2-3|NA
TGTGCCAGTAGTACCCTTAGCGGGGGGCTTGCCGATACGCAGTATTTT
CASSTLSGGLADTQYF
>TRBV12-5|NA|TRBJ2-5|NA
TGTGCTAGTGGTGATGGTAGGGCAGGGAGGGAGACCCAGTACTTC
CASGDGRAGRETQYF
>TRBV19|TRBD1|TRBJ1-5|NA
TGTGCCAGTAGTAGGGGACAGGGAAGTCAGCCCCAGCATTTT
CASSRGQGSQPQHF
>TRBV5-1|TRBD1|TRBJ2-1|NA
TGCGCCAGCAGCAACCTAGGGGACAGATACAATGAGCAGTTCTTC
CASSNLGDRYNEQFF
>TRBV5-5|NA|TRBJ1-3|NA
TGTGCCAGCAGCCCTAGGGGGGGAAACACCATATATTTT
CASSPRGGNTIYF
>TRBV4-2|NA|TRBJ1-1|NA
TGTGCCAGCAGCCAAGAGTTTTCCGAACGGACTGAAGCTTTCTTT
CASSQEFSERTEAFF
>TRBV12-3/TRBV12-4|NA|TRBJ1-1|once
TGTGCCAGCAGTCCCCGACAGAACACTGAAGCTTTCTTT
CASSPRQNTEAFF
>TRBV6-5|NA|TRBJ1-2|NA
TGTGCCAGCAGTTACTCGAGACAGGCTAACTATGGCTACACCTTC
CASSYSRQANYGYTF
>TRBV6-1|NA|TRBJ2-1|NA
TGTGCCAGCAGTGACGGACGGATTCCAAATGAGCAGTTCTTC
CASSDGRIPNEQFF
>TRBV19|NA|TRBJ1-2|NA
TGTGCCAGTAGTATTCCGCGGTTGTACTATGGCTACACCTTC
CASSIPRLYYGYTF
>TRBV30|NA|TRBJ1-1|NA
TGTGCCTGTCACAAAGGTGGGGGAGGCACTGAAGCTTTCTTT
CACHKGGGGTEAFF
>TRBV29-1|NA|TRBJ1-1|once
TGCAGCCTGGGAAAGGTAGGGGAAATGAACACTGAAGCTTTCTTT
CSLGKVGEMNTEAFF
>TRBV11-2|NA|TRBJ1-2|NA
TGTGCCAGCAGCTTAGGACCTAACTATGGCTACACCTTC
CASSLGPNYGYTF
>TRBV3-1/TRBV3-2|NA|TRBJ2-1|NA
TGTGCCAGCAGCCAAGTGTATGGGCGATATCGAATTGGGAATGAGCAGTTCTTC
CASSQVYGRYRIGNEQFF
>TRBV5-5|NA|TRBJ1-2|NA
TGTGCCAGCAGCTCGATTGTGGGGGCTAACTATGGCTACACCTTC
CASSSIVGANYGYTF
>TRBV5-6|NA|TRBJ1-5|once
TGTGCCAGCAGCCCTTTGGGCCAGCCCCAGCATTTT
CASSPLGQPQHF
>TRBV18|NA|TRBJ2-3|few
TGTGCCAGCTCCGACGGTGGGGGCACAGATACGCAGTATTTT
CASSDGGGTDTQYF
>TRBV19|NA|TRBJ2-3|NA
TGTGCCAGTTCGGACCGGGGGCGTACAGATACGCAGTATTTT
CASSDRGRTDTQYF